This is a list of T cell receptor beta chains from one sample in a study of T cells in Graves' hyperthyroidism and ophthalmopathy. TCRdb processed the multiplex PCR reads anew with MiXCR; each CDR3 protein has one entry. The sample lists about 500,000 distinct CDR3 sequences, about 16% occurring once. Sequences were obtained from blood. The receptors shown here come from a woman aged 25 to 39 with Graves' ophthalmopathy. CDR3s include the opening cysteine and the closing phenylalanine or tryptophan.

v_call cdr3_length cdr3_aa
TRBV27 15 CASSPGTQIQETQYF
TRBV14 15 CASTIGHRVYNEQFF
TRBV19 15 CASSIIISGAYEQYF
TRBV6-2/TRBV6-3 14 CASRRLAGINEQYF
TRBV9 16 CASSVEAQGGTDTQYF
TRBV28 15 CASSLYSGGSYEQYF
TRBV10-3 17 CAISDPDRGISYNEQFF
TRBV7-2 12 CASSLARDTQYF
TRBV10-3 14 CAISESEGRETQYF
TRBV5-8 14 CASSPTRDTQTAFF
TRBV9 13 CASSVEGQHGYTF
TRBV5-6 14 CASSSGGGGTEAFF
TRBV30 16 CALTTGHHAMNTEAFF
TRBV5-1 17 CASSLRGGDSGANVLTF
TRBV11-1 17 CASSLPGRGIAKNIQYF
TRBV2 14 CASSPGQGPMEQYF
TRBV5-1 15 CASSLNRGGNTEAFF
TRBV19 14 CASSPGQNQETQYF
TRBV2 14 CASTWEGAAEKLFF
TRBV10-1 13 CASSQAVAYEQYF
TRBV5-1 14 CASSLAAGRDEQFF
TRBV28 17 CASSPDRTGGYNEKLFF
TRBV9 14 CASSVDGSGDEQYF
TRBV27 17 CASSSLGLADSTDTQYF
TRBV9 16 CASSVSGRDGTDTQYF
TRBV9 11 CASSTGGEQFF
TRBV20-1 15 CSARTSGRGSGELFF
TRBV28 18 CASSTTLLRGAQNEKLFF
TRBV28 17 CASNPAVPPGATGELFF
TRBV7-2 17 CASSLIVDIGGGNTIYF
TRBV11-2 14 CASGPTSGTYEQYF
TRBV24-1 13 CATQGAAENIQYF
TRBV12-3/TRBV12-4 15 CASSLGGARTGELFF
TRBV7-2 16 CASSLGATGPKNIQYF
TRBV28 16 CASSTTGRLLNEKLFF
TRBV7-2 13 CASSLFRAETQYF
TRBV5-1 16 CASSLGLAGGVYEQYF
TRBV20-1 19 CSANGDSSGRPTSTDTQYF
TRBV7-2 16 CASSPGGSGWTDTQYF
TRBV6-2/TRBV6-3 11 CASRQIREQYF
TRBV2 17 CASSLTGGTGWSYEQYF
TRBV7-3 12 CASSHLGLEQFF
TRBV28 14 CATRPSGVYNEQFF
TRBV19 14 CASSTAPKSDEAFF
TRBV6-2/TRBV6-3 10 CASTGTEAFF
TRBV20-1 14 CSARPPSGALEAFF
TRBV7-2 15 CASSPSNGSGEFWFF
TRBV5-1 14 CASRWGPDTGELFF
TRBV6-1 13 CASNLLSSYEQYF
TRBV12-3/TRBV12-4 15 CASSLGTGANSPLHF
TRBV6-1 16 CASSEPTSGLPDTQYF
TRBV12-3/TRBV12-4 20 CASSLSGGRLSSGFYNEQFF